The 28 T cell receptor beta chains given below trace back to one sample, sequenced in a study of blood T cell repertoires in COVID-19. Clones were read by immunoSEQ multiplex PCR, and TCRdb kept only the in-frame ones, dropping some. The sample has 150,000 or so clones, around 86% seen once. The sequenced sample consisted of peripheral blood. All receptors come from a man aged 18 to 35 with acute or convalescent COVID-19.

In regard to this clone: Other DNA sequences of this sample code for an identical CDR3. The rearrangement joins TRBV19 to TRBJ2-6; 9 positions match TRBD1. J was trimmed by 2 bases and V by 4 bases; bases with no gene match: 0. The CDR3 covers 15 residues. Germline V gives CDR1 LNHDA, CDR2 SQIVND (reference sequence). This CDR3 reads CASSRDRAGANVLTF. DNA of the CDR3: TGTGCCAGTAGTAGGGACAGGGCTGGGGCCAACGTCCTGACTTTC.

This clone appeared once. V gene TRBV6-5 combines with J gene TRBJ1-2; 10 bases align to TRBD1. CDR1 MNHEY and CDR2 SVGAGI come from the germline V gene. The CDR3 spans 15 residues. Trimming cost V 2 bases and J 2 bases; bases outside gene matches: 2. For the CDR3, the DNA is TGTGCCAGCAGTTACGGACAGGGGGTAAACTATGGCTACACCTTC. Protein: CASSYGQGVNYGYTF.

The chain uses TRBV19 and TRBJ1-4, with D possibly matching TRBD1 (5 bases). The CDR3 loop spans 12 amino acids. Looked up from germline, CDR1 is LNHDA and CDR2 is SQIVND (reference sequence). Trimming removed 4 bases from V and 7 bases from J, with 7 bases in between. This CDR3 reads CASSTGGEKLFF. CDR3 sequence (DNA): TGTGCCAGTAGTACCGGGGGTGAAAAACTGTTTTTT.

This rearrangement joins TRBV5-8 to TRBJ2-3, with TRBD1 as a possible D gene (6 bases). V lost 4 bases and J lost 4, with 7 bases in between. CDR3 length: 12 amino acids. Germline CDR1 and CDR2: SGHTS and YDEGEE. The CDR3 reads CASSHRADTQYF. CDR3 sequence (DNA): TGTGCCAGCAGCCACAGGGCAGATACGCAGTATTTT.

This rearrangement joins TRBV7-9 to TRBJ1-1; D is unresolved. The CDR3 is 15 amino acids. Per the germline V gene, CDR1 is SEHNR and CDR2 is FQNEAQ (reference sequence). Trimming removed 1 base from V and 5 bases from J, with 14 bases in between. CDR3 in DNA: TGTGCCAGCAGCTTAGGGGGAGGAGGTCGGACTGAAGCTTTCTTT. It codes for CASSLGGGGRTEAFF.

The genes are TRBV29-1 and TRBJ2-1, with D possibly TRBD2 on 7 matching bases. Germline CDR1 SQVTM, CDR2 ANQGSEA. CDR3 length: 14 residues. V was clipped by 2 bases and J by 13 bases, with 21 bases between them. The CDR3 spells CSVEPEGGLLTQFF. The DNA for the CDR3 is TGCAGCGTTGAACCCGAGGGGGGGTTGTTAACTCAGTTCTTC.

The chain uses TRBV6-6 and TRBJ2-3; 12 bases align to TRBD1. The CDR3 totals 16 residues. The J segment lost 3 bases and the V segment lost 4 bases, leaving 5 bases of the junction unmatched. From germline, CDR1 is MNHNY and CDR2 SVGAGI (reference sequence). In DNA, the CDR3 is TGTGCCAGCAGTTCGGGGACAGGGGGCTTTACAGATACGCAGTATTTT. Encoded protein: CASSSGTGGFTDTQYF.

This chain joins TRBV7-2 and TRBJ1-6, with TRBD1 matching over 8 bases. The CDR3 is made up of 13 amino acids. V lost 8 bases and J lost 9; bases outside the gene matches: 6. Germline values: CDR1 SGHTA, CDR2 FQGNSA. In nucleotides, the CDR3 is TGTGCCAGCCATGACAGGGGCATTTCACCCCTCCACTTT. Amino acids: CASHDRGISPLHF.

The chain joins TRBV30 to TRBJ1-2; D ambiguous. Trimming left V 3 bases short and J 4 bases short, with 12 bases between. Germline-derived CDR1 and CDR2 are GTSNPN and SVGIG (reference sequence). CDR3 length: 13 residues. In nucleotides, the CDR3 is TGTGCCTGGAGACCAGGATCTGGCTATGGCTACACCTTC. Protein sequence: CAWRPGSGYGYTF.

CDR3 residues: CSVEDGLHYGYTF. In DNA form, the CDR3 reads TGCAGCGTTGAGGACGGACTACACTATGGCTACACCTTC. This chain joins TRBV29-1 and TRBJ1-2; unclear D gene. Germline V gene sequence: CDR1 SQVTM, CDR2 ANQGSEA. The CDR3 totals 13 residues. Deletions cut 3 bases from V and 3 bases from J, with 11 bases between.

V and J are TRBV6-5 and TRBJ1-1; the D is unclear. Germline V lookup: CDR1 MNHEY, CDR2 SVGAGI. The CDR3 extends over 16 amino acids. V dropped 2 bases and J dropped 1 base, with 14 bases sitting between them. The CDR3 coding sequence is TGTGCCAGCAGTTACCTTTACAGTGGCTGGAACACTGAAGCTTTCTTT. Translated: CASSYLYSGWNTEAFF.

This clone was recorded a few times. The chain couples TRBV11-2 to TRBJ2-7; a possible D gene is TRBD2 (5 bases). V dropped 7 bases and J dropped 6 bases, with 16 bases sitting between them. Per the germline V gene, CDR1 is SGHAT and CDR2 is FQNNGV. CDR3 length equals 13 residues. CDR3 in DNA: TGTGCCAGCACCACCCCGGGATATCGCGAGCAGTACTTC. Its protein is CASTTPGYREQYF.

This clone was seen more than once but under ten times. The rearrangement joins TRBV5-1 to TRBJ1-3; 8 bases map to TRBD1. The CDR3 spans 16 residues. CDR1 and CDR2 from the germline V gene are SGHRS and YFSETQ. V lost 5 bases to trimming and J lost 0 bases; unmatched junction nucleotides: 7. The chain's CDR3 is CASRLGQGRSGNTIYF. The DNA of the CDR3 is TGCGCCAGCAGACTAGGACAGGGCCGCTCTGGAAACACCATATATTTT.

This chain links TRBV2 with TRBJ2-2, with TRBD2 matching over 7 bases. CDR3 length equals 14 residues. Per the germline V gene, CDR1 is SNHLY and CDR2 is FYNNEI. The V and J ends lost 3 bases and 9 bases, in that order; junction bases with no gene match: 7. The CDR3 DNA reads TGTGCCAGCAGTGACTCGACTAGCATCTGGGAGCTGTTTTTT. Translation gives CASSDSTSIWELFF.

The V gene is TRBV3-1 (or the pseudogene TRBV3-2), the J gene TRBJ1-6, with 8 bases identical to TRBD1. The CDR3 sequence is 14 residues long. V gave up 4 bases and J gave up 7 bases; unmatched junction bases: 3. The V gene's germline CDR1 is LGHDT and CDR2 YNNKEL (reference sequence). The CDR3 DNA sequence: TGTGCCAGCAGCCCGGGACAGGTCAATTCACCCCTCCACTTT. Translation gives CASSPGQVNSPLHF.

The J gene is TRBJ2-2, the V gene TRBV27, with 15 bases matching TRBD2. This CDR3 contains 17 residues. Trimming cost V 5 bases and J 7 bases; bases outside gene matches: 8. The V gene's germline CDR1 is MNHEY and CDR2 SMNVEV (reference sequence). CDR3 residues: CASSPPGLAGGGGELFF. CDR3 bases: TGTGCCAGCAGTCCCCCGGGACTAGCGGGGGGAGGCGGGGAGCTGTTTTTT.

The CDR3 is CASSLDPTTGGTQYF. CDR3 bases: TGCGCCAGCAGCTTGGACCCAACAACCGGCGGGACCCAGTACTTC. The V gene is TRBV5-1, the J gene TRBJ2-5; D is undetermined. This CDR3 region has 15 residues. Germline V CDR1 and CDR2: SGHRS, YFSETQ. Between the trimmed V and J ends, which lost 0 bases and 7 bases, there was a span of 16 bases.

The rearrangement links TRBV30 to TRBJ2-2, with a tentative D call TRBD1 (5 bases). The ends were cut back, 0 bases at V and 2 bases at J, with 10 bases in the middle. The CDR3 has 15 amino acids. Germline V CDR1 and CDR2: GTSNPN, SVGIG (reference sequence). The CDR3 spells CAWSVPDRNTGELFF. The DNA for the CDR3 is TGTGCCTGGAGTGTACCCGACAGAAACACCGGGGAGCTGTTTTTT.

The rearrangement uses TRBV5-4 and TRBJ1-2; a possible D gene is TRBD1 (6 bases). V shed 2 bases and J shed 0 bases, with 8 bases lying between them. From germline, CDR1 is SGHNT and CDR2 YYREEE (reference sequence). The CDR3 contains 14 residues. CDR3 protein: CASSFGTTNYGYTF. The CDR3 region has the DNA TGTGCCAGCAGCTTCGGGACAACTAACTATGGCTACACCTTC.

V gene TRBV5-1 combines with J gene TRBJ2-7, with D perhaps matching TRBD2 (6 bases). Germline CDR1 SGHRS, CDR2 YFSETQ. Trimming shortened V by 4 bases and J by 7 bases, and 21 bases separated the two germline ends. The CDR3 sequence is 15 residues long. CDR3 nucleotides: TGCGCCAGCAGCCAACGTAGCGGACCCCGCCGGGAGCAGTACTTC. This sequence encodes CASSQRSGPRREQYF.

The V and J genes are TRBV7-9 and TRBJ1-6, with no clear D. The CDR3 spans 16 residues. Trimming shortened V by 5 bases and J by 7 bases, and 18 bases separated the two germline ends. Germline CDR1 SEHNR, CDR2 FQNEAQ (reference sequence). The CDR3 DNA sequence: TGTGCCAGCAGCATCCGGGTCTCAAACTTGAATTCACCCCTCCACTTT. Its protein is CASSIRVSNLNSPLHF.

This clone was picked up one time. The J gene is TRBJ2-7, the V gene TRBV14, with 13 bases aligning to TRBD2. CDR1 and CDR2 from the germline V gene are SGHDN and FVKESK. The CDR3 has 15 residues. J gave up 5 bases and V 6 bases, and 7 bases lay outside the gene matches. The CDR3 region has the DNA TGTGCCAGCAGGACTAGCGGGGGGCCGGTCGACGAGCAGTACTTC. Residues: CASRTSGGPVDEQYF. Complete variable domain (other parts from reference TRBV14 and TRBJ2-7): EAGVTQFPSHSVIEKGQTVTLRCDPISGHDNLYWYRRVMGKEIKFLLHFVKESKQDESGMPNNRFLAERTGGTYSTLKVQPAELEDSGVYFCASRTSGGPVDEQYFGPGTRLTVT.

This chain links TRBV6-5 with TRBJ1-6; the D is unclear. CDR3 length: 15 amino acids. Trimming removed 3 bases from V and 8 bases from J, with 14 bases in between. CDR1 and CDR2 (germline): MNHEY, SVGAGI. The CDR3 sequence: CASSYKSPRYSPLHF. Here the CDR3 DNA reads TGTGCCAGCAGTTATAAGAGTCCTCGCTATTCACCCCTCCACTTT.

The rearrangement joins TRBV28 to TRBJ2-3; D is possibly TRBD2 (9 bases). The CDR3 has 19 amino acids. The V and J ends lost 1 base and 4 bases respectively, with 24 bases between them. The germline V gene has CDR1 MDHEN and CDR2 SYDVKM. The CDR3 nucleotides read TGTGCCAGCAGTTTATTCAGGGGGCGGGAGGGGACTAGACCAGATACGCAGTATTTT. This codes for CASSLFRGREGTRPDTQYF.

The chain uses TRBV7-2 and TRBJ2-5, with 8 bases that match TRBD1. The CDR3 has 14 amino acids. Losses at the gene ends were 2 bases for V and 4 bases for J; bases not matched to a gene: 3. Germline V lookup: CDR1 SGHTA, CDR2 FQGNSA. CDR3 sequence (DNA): TGTGCCAGCAGCTTAAGACAGGGGCTAGAGACCCAGTACTTC. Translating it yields CASSLRQGLETQYF.

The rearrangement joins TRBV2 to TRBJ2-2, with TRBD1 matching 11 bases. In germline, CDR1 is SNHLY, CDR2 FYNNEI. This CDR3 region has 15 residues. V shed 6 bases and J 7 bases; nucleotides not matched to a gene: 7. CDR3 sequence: CASRDRGRNFGELFF. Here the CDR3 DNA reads TGTGCCAGCAGGGACAGGGGGCGCAATTTCGGGGAGCTGTTTTTT.

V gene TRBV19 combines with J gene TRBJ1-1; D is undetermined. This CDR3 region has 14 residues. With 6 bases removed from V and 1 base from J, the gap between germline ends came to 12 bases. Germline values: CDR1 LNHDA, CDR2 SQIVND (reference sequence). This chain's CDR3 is CASSLGRGNTEAFF. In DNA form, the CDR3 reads TGTGCCAGTAGCCTCGGTAGAGGGAACACTGAAGCTTTCTTT.

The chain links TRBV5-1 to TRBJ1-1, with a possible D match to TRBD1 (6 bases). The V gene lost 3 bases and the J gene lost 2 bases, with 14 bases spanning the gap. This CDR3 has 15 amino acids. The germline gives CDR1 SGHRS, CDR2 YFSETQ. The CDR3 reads CASSSGHQINTEAFF. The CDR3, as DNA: TGCGCCAGCAGCTCGGGACACCAGATAAACACTGAAGCTTTCTTT.